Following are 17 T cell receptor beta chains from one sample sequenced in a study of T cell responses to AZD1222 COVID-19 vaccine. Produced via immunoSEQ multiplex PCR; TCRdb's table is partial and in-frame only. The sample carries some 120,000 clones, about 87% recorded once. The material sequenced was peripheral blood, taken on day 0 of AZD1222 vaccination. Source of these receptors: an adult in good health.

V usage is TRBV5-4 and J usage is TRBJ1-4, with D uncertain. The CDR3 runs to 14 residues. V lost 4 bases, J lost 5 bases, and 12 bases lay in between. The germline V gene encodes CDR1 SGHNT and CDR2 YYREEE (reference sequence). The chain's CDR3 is CASSLSFGNEKLFF. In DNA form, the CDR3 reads TGTGCCAGCAGCCTCTCGTTCGGCAATGAAAAACTGTTTTTT.

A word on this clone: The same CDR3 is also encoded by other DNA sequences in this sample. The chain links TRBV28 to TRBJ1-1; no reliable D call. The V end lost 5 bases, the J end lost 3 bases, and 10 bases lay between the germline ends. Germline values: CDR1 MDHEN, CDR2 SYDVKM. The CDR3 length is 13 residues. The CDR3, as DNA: TGTGCCAGCAGTCCGCCCCAGGACACTGAAGCTTTCTTT. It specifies CASSPPQDTEAFF.

For the CDR3, the DNA is TGCAGTGCTAGTCGCGGGAACACTGAAGCTTTCTTT. Its translation: CSASRGNTEAFF. The chain joins TRBV20-1 to TRBJ1-1, with D hard to call. Germline loops: CDR1 DFQATT, CDR2 SNEGSKA (reference sequence). V was shortened by 3 bases and J by 1 base, with 6 bases between the two germline ends. This CDR3 region has 12 residues.

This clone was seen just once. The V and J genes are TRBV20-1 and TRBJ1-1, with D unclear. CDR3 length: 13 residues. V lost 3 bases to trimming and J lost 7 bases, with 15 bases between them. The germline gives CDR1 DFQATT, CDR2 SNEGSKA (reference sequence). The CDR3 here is CSASGQIYFEAFF. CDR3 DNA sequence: TGCAGTGCTAGTGGTCAGATTTACTTTGAAGCTTTCTTT.

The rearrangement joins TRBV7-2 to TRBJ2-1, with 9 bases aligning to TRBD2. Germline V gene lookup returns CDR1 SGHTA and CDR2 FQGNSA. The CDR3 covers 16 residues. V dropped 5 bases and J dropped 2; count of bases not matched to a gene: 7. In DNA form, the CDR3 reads TGTGCCAGCAGCGAGATAGCGGGAGTAACCTACAATGAGCAGTTCTTC. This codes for CASSEIAGVTYNEQFF.

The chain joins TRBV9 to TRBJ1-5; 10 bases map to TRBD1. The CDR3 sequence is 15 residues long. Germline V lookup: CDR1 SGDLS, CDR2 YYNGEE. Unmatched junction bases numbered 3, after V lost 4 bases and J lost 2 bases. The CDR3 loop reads CASSPDRGGNQPQHF. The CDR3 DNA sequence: TGTGCCAGCAGCCCGGACAGGGGGGGCAATCAGCCCCAGCATTTT.

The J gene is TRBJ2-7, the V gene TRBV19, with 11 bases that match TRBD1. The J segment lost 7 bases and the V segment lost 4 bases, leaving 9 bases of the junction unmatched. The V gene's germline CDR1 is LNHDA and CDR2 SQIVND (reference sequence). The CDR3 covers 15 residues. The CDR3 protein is CASSTRDRGIGEQYF. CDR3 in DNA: TGTGCCAGTAGTACCCGGGACAGGGGGATTGGGGAGCAGTACTTC.

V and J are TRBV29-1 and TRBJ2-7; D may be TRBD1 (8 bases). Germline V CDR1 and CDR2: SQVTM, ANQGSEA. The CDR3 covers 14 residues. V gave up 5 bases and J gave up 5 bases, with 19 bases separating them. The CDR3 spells CSVSQGGFGNEQYF. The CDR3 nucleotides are TGCAGCGTTTCACAGGGGGGGTTTGGGAACGAGCAGTACTTC.

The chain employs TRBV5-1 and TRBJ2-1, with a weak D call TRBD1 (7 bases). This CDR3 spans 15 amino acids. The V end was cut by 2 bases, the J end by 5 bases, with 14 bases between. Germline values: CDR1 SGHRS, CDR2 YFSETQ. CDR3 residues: CASSFQGGRNNEQFF. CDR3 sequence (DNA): TGCGCCAGCAGCTTTCAGGGGGGCCGAAACAATGAGCAGTTCTTC.

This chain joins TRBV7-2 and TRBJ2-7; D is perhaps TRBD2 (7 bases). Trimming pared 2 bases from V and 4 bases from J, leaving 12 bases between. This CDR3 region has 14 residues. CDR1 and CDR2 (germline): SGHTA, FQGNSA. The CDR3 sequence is CASSLTGRVYEQYF. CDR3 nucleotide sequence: TGTGCCAGCAGCTTAACAGGGAGGGTATACGAGCAGTACTTC.

The CDR3 loop reads CASRTGFGNIQYF. In DNA form, the CDR3 reads TGTGCCAGCAGAACAGGGTTTGGAAACATTCAGTACTTC. The chain joins TRBV12-3 or TRBV12-4 to TRBJ2-4; maybe TRBD1 (6 bases). This CDR3 has 13 residues. V was clipped by 6 bases and J by 6 bases, with 12 bases between them.

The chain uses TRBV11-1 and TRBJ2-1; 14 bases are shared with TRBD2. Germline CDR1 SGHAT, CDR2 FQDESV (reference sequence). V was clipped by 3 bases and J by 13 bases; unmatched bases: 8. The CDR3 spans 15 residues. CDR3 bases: TGTGCCAGCAGCTTGGAGACTAGCGGGAGGGCCGGACAGTTCTTC. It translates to CASSLETSGRAGQFF.

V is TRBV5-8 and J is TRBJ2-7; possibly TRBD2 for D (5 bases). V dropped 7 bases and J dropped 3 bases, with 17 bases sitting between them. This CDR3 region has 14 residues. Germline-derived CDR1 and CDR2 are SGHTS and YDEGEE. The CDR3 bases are TGTGCCAGCGCCCTTCTTGAGGGCCACTACGAGCAGTACTTC. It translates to CASALLEGHYEQYF.

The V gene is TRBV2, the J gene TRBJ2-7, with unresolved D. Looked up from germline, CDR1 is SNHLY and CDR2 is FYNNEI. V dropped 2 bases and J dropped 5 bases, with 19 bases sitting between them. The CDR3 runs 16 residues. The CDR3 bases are TGTGCCAGCAGTGAATCTGGGGTAGGACCCTCAGACGAGCAGTACTTC. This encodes CASSESGVGPSDEQYF.

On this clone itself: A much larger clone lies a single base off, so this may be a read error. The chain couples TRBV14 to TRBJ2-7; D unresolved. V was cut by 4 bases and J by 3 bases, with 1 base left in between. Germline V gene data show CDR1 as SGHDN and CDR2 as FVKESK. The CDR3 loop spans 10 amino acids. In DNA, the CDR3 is TGTGCCAGCAGCCGCTACGAGCAGTACTTC. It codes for CASSRYEQYF. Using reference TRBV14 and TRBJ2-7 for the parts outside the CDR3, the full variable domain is EAGVTQFPSHSVIEKGQTVTLRCDPISGHDNLYWYRRVMGKEIKFLLHFVKESKQDESGMPNNRFLAERTGGTYSTLKVQPAELEDSGVYFCASSRYEQYFGPGTRLTVT.

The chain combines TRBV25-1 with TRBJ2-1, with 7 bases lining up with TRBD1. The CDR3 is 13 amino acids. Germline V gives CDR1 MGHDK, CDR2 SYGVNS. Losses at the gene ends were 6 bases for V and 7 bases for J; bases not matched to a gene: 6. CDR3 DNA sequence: TGTGCCAGCAGGATGACAGGGTCGAATGAGCAGTTCTTC. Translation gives CASRMTGSNEQFF.

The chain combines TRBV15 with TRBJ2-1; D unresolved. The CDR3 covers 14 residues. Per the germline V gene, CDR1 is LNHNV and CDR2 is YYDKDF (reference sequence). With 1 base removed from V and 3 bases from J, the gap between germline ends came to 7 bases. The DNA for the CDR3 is TGTGCCACCAGCAGAGGAGGCGTCTACAATGAGCAGTTCTTC. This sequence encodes CATSRGGVYNEQFF.